What follows are 10 T cell receptor beta chains derived from one specimen sequenced in a study of CD8 T cells in Susac syndrome. Random hexamers were used to reverse transcribe roughly 0.5 to 1 ug of RNA. MiXCR, applied by TCRdb to the immunoSEQ multiplex PCR reads, yields one record per CDR3 protein. The repertoire holds about 190,000 distinct CDR3 sequences, with more than 85% as singletons. Sequenced sample: CD8+ T cells from PBMCs. All receptors come from a human donor with Susac syndrome.

This chain connects TRBV5-1 to TRBJ2-7; possibly TRBD1 or TRBD2 for D (6 bases each). Trimming removed 3 bases at V and 0 bases at J, with 19 bases between. This CDR3 has 17 amino acids. Germline V lookup: CDR1 SGHRS, CDR2 YFSETQ. CDR3 sequence: CASSSREGGGRSYEQYF. The DNA for the CDR3 is TGCGCCAGCAGCTCCCGAGAAGGAGGGGGTCGCTCCTACGAGCAGTACTTC. Full variable domain (rest looked up from reference TRBV5-1 and TRBJ2-7): KAGVTQTPRYLIKTRGQQVTLSCSPISGHRSVSWYQQTPGQGLQFLFEYFSETQRNKGNFPGRFSGRQFSNSRSEMNVSTLELGDSALYLCASSSREGGGRSYEQYFGPGTRLTVT.

The chain employs TRBV7-6 and TRBJ1-5; perhaps TRBD1 as D (5 bases). V dropped 1 base and J dropped 10 bases, with 14 bases sitting between them. The CDR3 sequence is 14 residues long. CDR1 is SGHVS, CDR2 FNYEAQ, per germline. The CDR3 here is CASSLGGVPHPQHF. CDR3 nucleotide sequence: TGTGCCAGCAGCTTAGGAGGGGTACCGCACCCCCAGCATTTT.

V and J are TRBV20-1 and TRBJ2-1, with D unresolved. Per the germline V gene, CDR1 is DFQATT and CDR2 is SNEGSKA (reference sequence). Trimming left V 6 bases short and J 2 bases short, with 20 bases between. The CDR3 is 16 amino acids. The CDR3 nucleotides read TGCAGTGCAAAAGCCGCAGACCACTCAACCTACAATGAGCAGTTCTTC. Residues: CSAKAADHSTYNEQFF.

The rearrangement links TRBV7-8 to TRBJ2-3; 12 nucleotides align to TRBD2. With 2 bases clipped from V and 3 bases from J, the junction kept 3 bases outside the gene matches. The CDR3 has 16 amino acids. Germline assignment: CDR1 SGHVS and CDR2 FQNEAQ. This chain's CDR3 is CASSLLAGGRTDTQYF. CDR3 DNA: TGTGCCAGCAGCTTACTAGCGGGGGGGCGTACAGATACGCAGTATTTT.

The V and J genes are TRBV29-1 and TRBJ1-5, with D unresolved. Looked up from germline, CDR1 is SQVTM and CDR2 is ANQGSEA. The V and J ends lost 6 bases and 0 bases respectively, with 15 bases between them. The CDR3 has 15 residues. The CDR3 spells CSVNGRVNSNQPQHF. CDR3 bases: TGCAGCGTGAACGGACGGGTGAATAGCAATCAGCCCCAGCATTTT.

The J gene is TRBJ2-1, the V gene TRBV12-3 or TRBV12-4; 7 bases are a match to TRBD2. CDR3 length: 16 residues. Trimming cost V 6 bases and J 4 bases; bases outside gene matches: 12. The CDR3 nucleotides read TGTGCCAGCAGGGACATAAAGCGGGACCTATACAATGAGCAGTTCTTC. It codes for CASRDIKRDLYNEQFF.

The genes are TRBV25-1 and TRBJ2-5; a weak D match, TRBD2 (5 bases). From germline, CDR1 is MGHDK and CDR2 SYGVNS. The CDR3 consists of 13 residues. V lost 2 bases and J lost 7, with 11 bases in between. CDR3 amino acids: CASSEEGDGTQYF. In DNA form, the CDR3 reads TGTGCCAGCAGTGAAGAGGGAGATGGGACCCAGTACTTC.

This clonotype was recorded only once. The chain carries TRBV12-3 or TRBV12-4 and TRBJ1-5; unclear D gene. CDR3 length: 16 residues. V dropped 0 bases and J dropped 0 bases, with 9 bases sitting between them. The CDR3 loop reads CASSLARSGSNQPQHF. CDR3 nucleotides: TGTGCCAGCAGTTTAGCGCGGTCAGGTAGCAATCAGCCCCAGCATTTT.

This clonotype was detected only a few times. J is TRBJ2-7 and V is TRBV11-2; tentatively, D is TRBD2 (6 bases). Germline CDR1 and CDR2: SGHAT and FQNNGV. The CDR3 loop spans 13 amino acids. V shed 2 bases and J shed 2 bases, with 7 bases lying between them. The CDR3 DNA is TGTGCCAGCAGCTTAACGGGAGCCTACGAGCAGTACTTC. It yields the protein CASSLTGAYEQYF.

This clonotype appeared a few times. This chain joins TRBV4-2 and TRBJ2-7, with unresolved D. This CDR3 has 12 amino acids. Germline values: CDR1 LGHNA, CDR2 YNFKEQ. Trimming took 1 base from V and 5 from J, leaving 6 bases between them. CDR3 amino acids: CASSQGPDEQYF. CDR3 in DNA: TGTGCCAGCAGCCAAGGTCCCGACGAGCAGTACTTC.